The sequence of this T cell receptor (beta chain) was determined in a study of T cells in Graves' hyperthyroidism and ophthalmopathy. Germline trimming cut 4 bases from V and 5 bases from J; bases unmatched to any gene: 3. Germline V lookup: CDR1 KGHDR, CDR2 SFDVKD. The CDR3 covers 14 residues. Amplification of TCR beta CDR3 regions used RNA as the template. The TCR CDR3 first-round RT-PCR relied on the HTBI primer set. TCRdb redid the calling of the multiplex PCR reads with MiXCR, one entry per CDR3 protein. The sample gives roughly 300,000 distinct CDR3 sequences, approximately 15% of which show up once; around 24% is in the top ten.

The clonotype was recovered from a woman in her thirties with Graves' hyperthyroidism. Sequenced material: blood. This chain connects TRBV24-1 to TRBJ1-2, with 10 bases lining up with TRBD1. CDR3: CATSEAGQGYGYTF. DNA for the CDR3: TGTGCCACCAGTGAGGCGGGACAGGGGTATGGCTACACCTTC.